This T cell receptor (beta chain) comes out of a study of T cell repertoires in cytomegalovirus infection (dated by TCRdb to about 2019). About the study as a whole: Because public TCR beta signatures pointed to carriage of CMV infection together with the matching HLA type, the HLA type of each donor mattered for the analysis.

For this chain, trimming is 5 bases at the V end and 6 bases at the J end, and the number of junction bases without a gene match is 13. Measured from the cysteine to the phenylalanine, the CDR3 is 15 residues long. Only the CDR3 portion is preserved as DNA: 45 bases, with reading frame beginning at the first base. CDR1 and CDR2, per the germline V gene (reference sequence), are DFQATT and SNEGSKA. Overall study results and their limits: Carriers of CMV infection plus the relevant HLA type were discriminated by the cumulative frequency of public TCR beta family members in the study cohort and in an independent roughly 370-donor cohort. The ex vivo response was dominated by HLA-C-restricted CMV-specific TCR beta clonotypes, and the single most frequent clonotype in two of eight donors was supplied by these HLA-C-restricted clonotypes.

The sequencer was an Illumina HiSeq 1500. Through fastp at Q25 and MiXCR, TCRdb rebuilt clones from the public reads, retaining in-frame beta chains. Each entry is one CDR3 protein sequence, shown with its most common DNA and genes. This sample lists some 600,000 distinct CDR3 sequences; roughly 24% were detected once. Jointly, the top ten make up approximately 8.2% of the sample. With respect to this clonotype: Its antigen target is currently unknown. Base qualities are missing; no much larger clone stands one base away.

The sequenced sample consisted of CD8+ T cells from PBMCs. The receptor's source is a human donor in good health (CMV status not recorded). Some clones in this sample may be carry-over from other donors' samples. The sequence links TRBV20-1 to TRBJ2-7; 10 middle bases align to TRBD1. The DNA reads TGCAGTGCTCGAGCTGGGACAGGGGTTAGGGGCGAGCAGTACTTC. It translates to CSARAGTGVRGEQYF.